The 17 T cell receptor beta chains below were found in one sample sequenced in a study of human versus mouse CDR3 diversity and MHC coevolution. The assay was immunoSEQ multiplex PCR, and TCRdb's table has in-frame clones only and misses some. This table holds about 81,000 clones, 93% found once. Material for sequencing was naive CD4+ T cells from blood. Subset reported: CD45RO-negative CD62L-positive naive CD4 T cells. The source is a person aged 25 to 69 in good health.

This clone showed up just once. The J gene is TRBJ2-1, the V gene TRBV5-1, with a tentative D call TRBD1 (6 bases). V lost 4 bases and J lost 10, with 12 bases in between. The CDR3 is 12 amino acids. Germline V lookup: CDR1 SGHRS, CDR2 YFSETQ. The CDR3 DNA reads TGCGCCAGCAGCCAGCAGGGGAGCGAGCAGTTCTTC. Translation gives CASSQQGSEQFF.

The chain joins TRBV7-6 to TRBJ2-5, with 13 bases matching TRBD2. V shed 3 bases, J shed 4 bases, and the junction held 11 bases outside the gene matches. Germline V gene lookup returns CDR1 SGHVS and CDR2 FNYEAQ. This CDR3 is 18 amino acids long. The CDR3 is CASSFRTSGGPGGETQYF. The DNA for the CDR3 is TGTGCCAGCAGCTTTCGGACTAGCGGGGGTCCCGGGGGAGAGACCCAGTACTTC.

The genes are TRBV9 and TRBJ1-3; a possible D gene is TRBD1 (6 bases). Germline assignment: CDR1 SGDLS and CDR2 YYNGEE. V was cut by 6 bases and J by 1 base, with 14 bases left in between. The CDR3 runs to 15 residues. The CDR3 here is CASTRGGVSGNTIYF. DNA of the CDR3: TGTGCCAGCACCCGAGGGGGGGTTTCTGGAAACACCATATATTTT.

V is TRBV19 and J is TRBJ2-7, with D tentatively TRBD2 (7 bases). V lost 8 bases and J 5 bases, leaving 19 bases between the germline ends. Germline assignment: CDR1 LNHDA and CDR2 SQIVND (reference sequence). CDR3 length: 14 residues. The CDR3 DNA reads as TGTGCCAGTGGCGTTAGGGGGGGGACTGACGAGCAGTACTTC. Amino acids: CASGVRGGTDEQYF.

The gene calls are TRBV7-9 and TRBJ2-1; 8 bases agree with TRBD2. This CDR3 is 14 amino acids long. V lost 2 bases and J lost 7; bases outside the gene matches: 4. The germline gives CDR1 SEHNR, CDR2 FQNEAQ (reference sequence). The CDR3, as DNA: TGTGCCAGCAGCTTAACGGGGGGGACAAATGAGCAGTTCTTC. Its protein is CASSLTGGTNEQFF.

V and J are TRBV19 and TRBJ1-1; 7 bases align to TRBD1. The CDR3 covers 17 residues. Trimming removed 3 bases from V and 2 bases from J; junction bases left unmatched: 12. CDR1 and CDR2 from the germline V gene are LNHDA and SQIVND (reference sequence). CDR3 nucleotides: TGTGCCAGTAGTATGACAGGGAACCCATTTTCAAACACTGAAGCTTTCTTT. Translating gives CASSMTGNPFSNTEAFF.

This clone has only one observation. The chain joins TRBV2 to TRBJ1-4; possibly TRBD1 for D (5 bases). Germline CDR1 and CDR2: SNHLY and FYNNEI. This CDR3 has 14 residues. Trimming shortened V by 8 bases and J by 0 bases, and 10 bases separated the two germline ends. CDR3 protein: CASATGPTNEKLFF. For the CDR3, the DNA is TGTGCCAGCGCAACAGGCCCAACTAATGAAAAACTGTTTTTT.

V usage is TRBV5-4 and J usage is TRBJ2-3; D not certain. Trimming shortened V by 4 bases and J by 1 base, and 16 bases separated the two germline ends. This CDR3 spans 16 amino acids. Germline V gives CDR1 SGHNT, CDR2 YYREEE (reference sequence). The CDR3 bases are TGTGCCAGCAGCCTCTTGATAGATTATGGCACAGATACGCAGTATTTT. Its translation: CASSLLIDYGTDTQYF. Complete variable domain (other parts from reference TRBV5-4 and TRBJ2-3): ETGVTQSPTHLIKTRGQQVTLRCSSQSGHNTVSWYQQALGQGPQFIFQYYREEENGRGNFPPRFSGLQFPNYSSELNVNALELDDSALYLCASSLLIDYGTDTQYFGPGTRLTVL.

The CDR3 DNA sequence: TGTGCCAGCTCACCACCGAGCAGGGCAAATAACTATGGCTACACCTTC. Residues: CASSPPSRANNYGYTF. J is TRBJ1-2 and V is TRBV18; tentatively, D is TRBD1 (5 bases). CDR3 length: 16 amino acids. Germline assignment: CDR1 KGHSH and CDR2 LQKENI. Trimming removed 0 bases at V and 1 base at J, with 12 bases between.

The chain links TRBV27 to TRBJ1-2; 8 bases match TRBD1. Trimming took 4 bases from V and 0 from J; bases not matched to a gene: 4. From germline, CDR1 is MNHEY and CDR2 SMNVEV (reference sequence). The CDR3 length is 15 residues. CDR3 nucleotide sequence: TGTGCCAGCAGTTCCCAGGGGGCAGCTAACTATGGCTACACCTTC. This codes for CASSSQGAANYGYTF.

In nucleotides, the CDR3 is TGTGCCAGTAGTATTCGCGGGGAGCTGTTTTTT. The encoded protein is CASSIRGELFF. V and J are TRBV19 and TRBJ2-2, with D hard to call. Trimming left V 3 bases short and J 7 bases short, with 3 bases between. Germline CDR1 LNHDA, CDR2 SQIVND (reference sequence). The CDR3 has 11 amino acids.

This rearrangement joins TRBV15 to TRBJ1-3; D is perhaps TRBD1 (6 bases). In germline, CDR1 is LNHNV, CDR2 YYDKDF (reference sequence). This CDR3 is 17 amino acids long. Trimming cost V 1 base and J 0 bases, with 13 bases left between them. The CDR3 loop reads CATSRVAQGHSGNTIYF. CDR3 nucleotides: TGTGCCACCAGCAGAGTGGCACAGGGCCACTCTGGAAACACCATATATTTT.

DNA for the CDR3: TGTGCCAGCAGTGGGAGGTACAATGAGCAGTTCTTC. It encodes CASSGRYNEQFF. The chain has TRBV7-6 and TRBJ2-1; possibly TRBD2 for D (6 bases). Germline V CDR1 and CDR2: SGHVS, FNYEAQ. The V end was cut by 6 bases, the J end by 4 bases, with 7 bases between. This CDR3 has 12 amino acids.

The rearrangement uses TRBV12-5 and TRBJ1-1, with TRBD1 identical over 7 bases. Losses at the gene ends were 1 base for V and 9 bases for J; bases not matched to a gene: 5. Germline CDR1 is LGHNT and CDR2 is FRNRAP. This CDR3 is 13 amino acids long. CDR3 DNA sequence: TGTGCTAGTGGTTTGGACCGGACAGGTAAAGCTTTCTTT. This translates into CASGLDRTGKAFF.

This chain connects TRBV11-3 to TRBJ2-2; tentatively, D is TRBD1 (6 bases). CDR1 and CDR2 from the germline V gene are SGHNT and YENEEA. Trimming left V 5 bases short and J 3 bases short, with 13 bases between. The CDR3 consists of 15 residues. CDR3 nucleotides: TGTGCCAGCAGCCTACGTGGGGGCCACACCGGGGAGCTGTTTTTT. It specifies CASSLRGGHTGELFF.

The chain recombines TRBV12-5 with TRBJ1-1, with a tentative D call TRBD1 (5 bases). CDR3 length: 12 residues. Germline V gives CDR1 LGHNT, CDR2 FRNRAP. Trimming cost V 10 bases and J 1 base, with 10 bases left between them. Here the CDR3 DNA reads TGTGCTAAGGTAGGACAGAACACTGAAGCTTTCTTT. This sequence encodes CAKVGQNTEAFF.

The chain employs TRBV10-3 and TRBJ2-6, with TRBD1 matching 8 bases. Looked up from germline, CDR1 is ENHRY and CDR2 is SYGVKD. This CDR3 spans 17 amino acids. The junction had 6 bases not matched to a gene; V was cut back by 3 bases and J by 2 bases. The CDR3 sequence is CAISDSAGGAGANVLTF. The CDR3 DNA reads TGTGCCATCAGTGATTCAGCAGGGGGCGCTGGGGCCAACGTCCTGACTTTC.